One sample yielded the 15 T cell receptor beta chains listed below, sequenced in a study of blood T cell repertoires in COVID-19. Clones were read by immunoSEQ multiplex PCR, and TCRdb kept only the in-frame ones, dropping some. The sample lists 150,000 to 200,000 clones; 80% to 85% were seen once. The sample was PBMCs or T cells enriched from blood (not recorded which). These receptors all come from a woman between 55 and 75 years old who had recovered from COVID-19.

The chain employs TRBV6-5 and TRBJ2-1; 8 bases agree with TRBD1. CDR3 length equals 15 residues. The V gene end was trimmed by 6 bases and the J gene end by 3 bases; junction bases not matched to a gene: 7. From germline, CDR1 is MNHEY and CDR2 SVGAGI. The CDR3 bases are TGTGCCAGCAGAGAGGACAGGGCAGACTACAATGAGCAGTTCTTC. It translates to CASREDRADYNEQFF.

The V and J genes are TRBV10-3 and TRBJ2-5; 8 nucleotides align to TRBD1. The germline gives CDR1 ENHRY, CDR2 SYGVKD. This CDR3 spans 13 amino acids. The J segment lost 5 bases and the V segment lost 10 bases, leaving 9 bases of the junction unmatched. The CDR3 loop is CATLEQGAETQYF. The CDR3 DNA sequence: TGTGCCACCCTGGAGCAGGGGGCGGAGACCCAGTACTTC.

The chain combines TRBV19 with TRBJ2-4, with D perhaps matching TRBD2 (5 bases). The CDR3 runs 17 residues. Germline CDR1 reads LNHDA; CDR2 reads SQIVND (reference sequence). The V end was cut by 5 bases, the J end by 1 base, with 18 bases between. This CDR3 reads CASSPLGVGSAKNIQYF. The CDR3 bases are TGTGCCAGTAGTCCCCTCGGGGTCGGGTCGGCCAAAAACATTCAGTACTTC.

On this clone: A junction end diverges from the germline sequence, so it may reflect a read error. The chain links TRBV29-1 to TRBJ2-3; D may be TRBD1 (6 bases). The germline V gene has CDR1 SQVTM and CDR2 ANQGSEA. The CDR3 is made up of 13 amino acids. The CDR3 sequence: CSAELNRDYTQYF. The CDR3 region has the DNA TGCAGCGCTGAACTGAACAGGGATTATACGCAGTATTTT.

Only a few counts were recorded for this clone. CDR3 amino acids: CASSLLGLAENNEQFF. The CDR3 DNA sequence: TGTGCCAGCAGTCTGCTTGGGCTAGCGGAGAACAATGAGCAGTTCTTC. This chain uses TRBV5-6 with TRBJ2-1, with 7 positions matching TRBD2. CDR1 is SGHDT, CDR2 YYEEEE, per germline. This CDR3 is built from 16 residues. Trimming removed 5 bases from V and 5 bases from J; junction bases left unmatched: 13.

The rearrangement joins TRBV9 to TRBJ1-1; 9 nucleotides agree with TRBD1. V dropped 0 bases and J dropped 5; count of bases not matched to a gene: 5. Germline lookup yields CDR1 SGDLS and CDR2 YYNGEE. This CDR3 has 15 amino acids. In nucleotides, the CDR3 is TGTGCCAGCAGCGTAGGGGACAGGGTACAAACTGAAGCTTTCTTT. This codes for CASSVGDRVQTEAFF.

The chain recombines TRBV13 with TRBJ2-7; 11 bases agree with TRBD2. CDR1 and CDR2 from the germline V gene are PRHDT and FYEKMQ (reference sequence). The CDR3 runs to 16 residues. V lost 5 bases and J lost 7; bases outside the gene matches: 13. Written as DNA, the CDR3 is TGTGCCAGCAGCCCCGGGACTAGCGGAGTACTGGGGGAGCAGTACTTC. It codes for CASSPGTSGVLGEQYF.

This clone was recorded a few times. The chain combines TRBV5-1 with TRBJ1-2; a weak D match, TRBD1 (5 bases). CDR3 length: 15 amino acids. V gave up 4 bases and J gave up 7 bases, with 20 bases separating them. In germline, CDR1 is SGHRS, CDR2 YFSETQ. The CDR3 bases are TGCGCCAGCAGCCCCGGCCGGCCAGGGTTGGGTGGCTACACCTTC. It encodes CASSPGRPGLGGYTF.

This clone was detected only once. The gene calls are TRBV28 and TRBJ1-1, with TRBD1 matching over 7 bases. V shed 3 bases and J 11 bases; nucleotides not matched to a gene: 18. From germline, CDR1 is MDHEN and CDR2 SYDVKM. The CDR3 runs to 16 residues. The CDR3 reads CASSFGTEVVGLQAFF. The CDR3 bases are TGTGCCAGCAGTTTTGGGACAGAGGTCGTCGGTCTGCAGGCTTTCTTT.

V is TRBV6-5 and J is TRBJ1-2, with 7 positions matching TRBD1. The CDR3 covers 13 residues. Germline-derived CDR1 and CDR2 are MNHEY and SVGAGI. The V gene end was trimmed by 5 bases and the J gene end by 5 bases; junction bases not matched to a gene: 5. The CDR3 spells CASSPQGRYGYTF. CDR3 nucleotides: TGTGCCAGCAGTCCACAGGGGCGGTATGGCTACACCTTC.

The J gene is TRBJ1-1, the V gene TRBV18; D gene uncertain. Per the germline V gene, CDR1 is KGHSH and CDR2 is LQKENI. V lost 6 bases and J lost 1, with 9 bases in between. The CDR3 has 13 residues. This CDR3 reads CASSLGRNTEAFF. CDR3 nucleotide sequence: TGTGCCAGCTCCCTTGGTAGGAACACTGAAGCTTTCTTT.

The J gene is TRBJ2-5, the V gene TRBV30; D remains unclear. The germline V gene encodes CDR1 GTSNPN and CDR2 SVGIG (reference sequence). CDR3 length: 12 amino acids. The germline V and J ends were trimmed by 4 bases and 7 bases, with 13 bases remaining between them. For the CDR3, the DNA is TGTGCCTGGAATAGCAGATTTCTGACCCAGTACTTC. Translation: CAWNSRFLTQYF.

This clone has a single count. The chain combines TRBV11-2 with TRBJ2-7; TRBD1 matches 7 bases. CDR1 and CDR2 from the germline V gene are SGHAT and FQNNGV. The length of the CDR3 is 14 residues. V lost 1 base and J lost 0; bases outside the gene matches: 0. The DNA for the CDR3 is TGTGCCAGCAGCTTAGGGGACAGCTCCTACGAGCAGTACTTC. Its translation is CASSLGDSSYEQYF. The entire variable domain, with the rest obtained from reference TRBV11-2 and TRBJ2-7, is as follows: EAGVAQSPRYKIIEKRQSVAFWCNPISGHATLYWYQQILGQGPKLLIQFQNNGVVDDSQLPKDRFSAERLKGVDSTLKIQPAKLEDSAVYLCASSLGDSSYEQYFGPGTRLTVT.

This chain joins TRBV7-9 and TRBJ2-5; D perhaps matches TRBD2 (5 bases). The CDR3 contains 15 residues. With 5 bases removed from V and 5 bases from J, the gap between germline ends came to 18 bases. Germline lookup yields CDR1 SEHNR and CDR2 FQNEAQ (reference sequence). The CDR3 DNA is TGTGCCAGCAGCCTCGACGGCGGGCAGGTGGAGACCCAGTACTTC. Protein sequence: CASSLDGGQVETQYF.

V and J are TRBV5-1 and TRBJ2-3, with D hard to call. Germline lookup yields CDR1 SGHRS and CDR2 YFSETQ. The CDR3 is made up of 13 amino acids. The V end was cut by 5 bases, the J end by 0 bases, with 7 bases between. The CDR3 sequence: CASSSPSTDTQYF. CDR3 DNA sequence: TGCGCCAGCAGTAGTCCTAGCACAGATACGCAGTATTTT.